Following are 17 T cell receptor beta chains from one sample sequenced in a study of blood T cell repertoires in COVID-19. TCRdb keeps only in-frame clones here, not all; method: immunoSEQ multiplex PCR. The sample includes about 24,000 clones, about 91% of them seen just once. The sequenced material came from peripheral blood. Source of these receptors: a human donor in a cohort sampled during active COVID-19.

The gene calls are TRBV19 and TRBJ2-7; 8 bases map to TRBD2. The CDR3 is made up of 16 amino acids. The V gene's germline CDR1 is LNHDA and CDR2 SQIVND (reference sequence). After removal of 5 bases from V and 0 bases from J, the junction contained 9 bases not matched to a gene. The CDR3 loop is CASSARLALSSYEQYF. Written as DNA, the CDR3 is TGTGCCAGTAGTGCTCGACTAGCGCTGAGCTCCTACGAGCAGTACTTC.

Written as DNA, the CDR3 is TGTGCCAGCTTGGGAGGGGAGACCCAGTACTTC. Translated: CASLGGETQYF. V is TRBV28 and J is TRBJ2-5, with 7 bases that match TRBD2. The germline CDR1 and CDR2 sequences are MDHEN and SYDVKM. Unmatched junction bases numbered 2, after V lost 8 bases and J lost 5 bases. The CDR3 totals 11 residues.

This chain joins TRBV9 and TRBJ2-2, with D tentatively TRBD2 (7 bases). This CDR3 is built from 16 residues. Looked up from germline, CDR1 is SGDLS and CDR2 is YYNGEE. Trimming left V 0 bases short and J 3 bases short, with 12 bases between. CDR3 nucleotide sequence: TGTGCCAGCAGCGTAGGCCGGGGGGCGCACACCGGGGAGCTGTTTTTT. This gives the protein CASSVGRGAHTGELFF.

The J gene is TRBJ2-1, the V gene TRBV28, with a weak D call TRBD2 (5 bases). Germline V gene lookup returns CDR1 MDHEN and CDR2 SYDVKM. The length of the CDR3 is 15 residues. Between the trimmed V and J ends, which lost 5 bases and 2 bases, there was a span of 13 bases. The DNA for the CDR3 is TGTGCCAGCAGTCTCCTACATAGCGCCTACAATGAGCAGTTCTTC. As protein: CASSLLHSAYNEQFF.

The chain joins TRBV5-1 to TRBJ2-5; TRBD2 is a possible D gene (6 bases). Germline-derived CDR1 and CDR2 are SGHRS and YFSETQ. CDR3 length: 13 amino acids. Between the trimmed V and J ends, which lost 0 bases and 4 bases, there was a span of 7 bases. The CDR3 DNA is TGCGCCAGCAGCTTGGCCGGGGGAGAGACCCAGTACTTC. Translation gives CASSLAGGETQYF.

The CDR3 coding sequence is TGTGCCAGTAGTACCCAGGGGGGACTAGCTGGGACTGGGGCCAACGTCCTGACTTTC. It translates to CASSTQGGLAGTGANVLTF. This rearrangement joins TRBV19 to TRBJ2-6, with TRBD2 matching over 9 bases. CDR3 size: 19 residues. Germline assignment: CDR1 LNHDA and CDR2 SQIVND (reference sequence). Unmatched junction bases numbered 12, after V lost 4 bases and J lost 2 bases. The complete variable domain, with remaining parts taken from reference TRBV19 and TRBJ2-6, reads DGGITQSPKYLFRKEGQNVTLSCEQNLNHDAMYWYRQDPGQGLRLIYYSQIVNDFQKGDIAEGYSVSREKKESFPLTVTSAQKNPTAFYLCASSTQGGLAGTGANVLTFGAGSRLTVL.

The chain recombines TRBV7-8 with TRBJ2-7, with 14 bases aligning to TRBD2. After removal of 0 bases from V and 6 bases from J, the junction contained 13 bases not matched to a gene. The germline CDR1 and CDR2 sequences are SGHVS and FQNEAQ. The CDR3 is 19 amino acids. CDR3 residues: CASSLAPHWTSGGLSEQYF. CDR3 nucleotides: TGTGCCAGCAGCTTAGCGCCCCACTGGACTAGCGGGGGGCTTAGCGAGCAGTACTTC.

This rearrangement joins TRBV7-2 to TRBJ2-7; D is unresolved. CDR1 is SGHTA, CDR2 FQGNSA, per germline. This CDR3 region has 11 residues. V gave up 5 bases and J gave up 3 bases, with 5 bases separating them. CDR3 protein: CASSGSYEQYF. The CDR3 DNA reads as TGTGCCAGCAGCGGCAGCTACGAGCAGTACTTC.

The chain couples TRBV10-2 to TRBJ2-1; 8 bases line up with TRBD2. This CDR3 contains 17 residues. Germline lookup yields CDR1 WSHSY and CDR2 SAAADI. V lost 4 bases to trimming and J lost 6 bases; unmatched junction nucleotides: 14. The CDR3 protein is CASSGFPPGLGGNEQFF. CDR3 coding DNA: TGCGCCAGCAGTGGCTTTCCTCCGGGACTAGGGGGCAATGAGCAGTTCTTC.

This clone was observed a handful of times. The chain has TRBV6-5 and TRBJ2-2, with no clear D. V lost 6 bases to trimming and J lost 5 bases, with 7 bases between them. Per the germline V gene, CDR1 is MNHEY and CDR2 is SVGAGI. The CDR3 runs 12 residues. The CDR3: CASRTDTGELFF. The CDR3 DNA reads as TGTGCCAGCAGAACAGATACCGGGGAGCTGTTTTTT.

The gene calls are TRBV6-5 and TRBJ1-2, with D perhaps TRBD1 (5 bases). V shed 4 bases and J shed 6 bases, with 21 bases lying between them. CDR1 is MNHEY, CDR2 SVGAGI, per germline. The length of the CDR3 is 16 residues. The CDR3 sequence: CASSLHPRGGYDGYTF. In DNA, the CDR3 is TGTGCCAGCAGTTTACACCCCCGGGGGGGTTACGATGGCTACACCTTC.

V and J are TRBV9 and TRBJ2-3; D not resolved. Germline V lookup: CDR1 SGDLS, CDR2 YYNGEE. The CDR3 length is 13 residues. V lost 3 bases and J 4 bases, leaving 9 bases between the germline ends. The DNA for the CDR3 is TGTGCCAGCAGCGAGCTTCTGTCAGATACGCAGTATTTT. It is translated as CASSELLSDTQYF.

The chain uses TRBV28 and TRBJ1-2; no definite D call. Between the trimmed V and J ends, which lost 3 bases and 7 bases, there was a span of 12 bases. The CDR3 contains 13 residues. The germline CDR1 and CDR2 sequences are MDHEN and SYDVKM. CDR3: CASSFDEGGGYTF. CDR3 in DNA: TGTGCCAGCAGTTTTGACGAGGGCGGTGGCTACACCTTC.

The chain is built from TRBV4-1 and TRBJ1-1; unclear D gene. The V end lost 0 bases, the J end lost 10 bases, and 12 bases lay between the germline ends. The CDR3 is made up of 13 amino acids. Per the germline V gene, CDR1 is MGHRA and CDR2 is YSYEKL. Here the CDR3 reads CASSQDRWLAAFF. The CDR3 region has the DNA TGCGCCAGCAGCCAAGACCGTTGGCTAGCAGCTTTCTTT.

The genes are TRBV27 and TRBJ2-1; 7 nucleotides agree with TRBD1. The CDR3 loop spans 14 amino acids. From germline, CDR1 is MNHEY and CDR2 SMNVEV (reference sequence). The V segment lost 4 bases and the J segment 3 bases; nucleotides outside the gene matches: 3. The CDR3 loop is CASSSRQGYNEQFF. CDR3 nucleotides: TGTGCCAGCAGTTCAAGACAGGGCTACAATGAGCAGTTCTTC.

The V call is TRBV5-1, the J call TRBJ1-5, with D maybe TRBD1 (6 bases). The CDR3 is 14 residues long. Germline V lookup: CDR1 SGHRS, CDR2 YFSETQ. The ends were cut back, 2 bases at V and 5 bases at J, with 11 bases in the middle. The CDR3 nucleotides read TGCGCCAGCAGCTTTTCGACAGGAGATCAGCCCCAGCATTTT. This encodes CASSFSTGDQPQHF. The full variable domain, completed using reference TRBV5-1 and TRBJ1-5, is KAGVTQTPRYLIKTRGQQVTLSCSPISGHRSVSWYQQTPGQGLQFLFEYFSETQRNKGNFPGRFSGRQFSNSRSEMNVSTLELGDSALYLCASSFSTGDQPQHFGDGTRLSIL.

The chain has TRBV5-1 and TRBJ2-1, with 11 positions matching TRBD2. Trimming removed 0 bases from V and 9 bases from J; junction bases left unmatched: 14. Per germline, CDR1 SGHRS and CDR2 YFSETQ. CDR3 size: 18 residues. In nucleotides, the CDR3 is TGCGCCAGCAGCTTGGCTATAAGTAGCGGGGGGGACCGGGTTGAGCAGTTCTTC. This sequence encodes CASSLAISSGGDRVEQFF. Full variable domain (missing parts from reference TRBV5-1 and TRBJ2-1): KAGVTQTPRYLIKTRGQQVTLSCSPISGHRSVSWYQQTPGQGLQFLFEYFSETQRNKGNFPGRFSGRQFSNSRSEMNVSTLELGDSALYLCASSLAISSGGDRVEQFFGPGTRLTVL.